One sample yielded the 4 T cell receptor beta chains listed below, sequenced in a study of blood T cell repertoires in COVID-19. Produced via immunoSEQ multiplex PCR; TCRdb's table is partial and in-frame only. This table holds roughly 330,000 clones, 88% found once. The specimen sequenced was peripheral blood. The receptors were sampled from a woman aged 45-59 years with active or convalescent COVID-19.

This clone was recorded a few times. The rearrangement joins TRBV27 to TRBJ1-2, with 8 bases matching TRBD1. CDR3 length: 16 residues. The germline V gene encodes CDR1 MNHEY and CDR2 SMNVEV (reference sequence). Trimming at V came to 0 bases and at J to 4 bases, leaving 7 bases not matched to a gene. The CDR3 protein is CASSLSMTGDIYGYTF. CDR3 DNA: TGTGCCAGCAGTTTATCCATGACAGGGGATATCTATGGCTACACCTTC.

The CDR3, as DNA: TGTGCCAGCAGCTTGTCCCTGTATGGCTACACCTTC. Its translation is CASSLSLYGYTF. The V call is TRBV5-5, the J call TRBJ1-2; D is unclear. Trimming pared 1 base from V and 5 bases from J, leaving 6 bases between. The CDR3 is 12 amino acids. Looked up from germline, CDR1 is SGHKS and CDR2 is YYEKEE (reference sequence).

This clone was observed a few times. The CDR3 loop is CAIPGSFGTGAVAGELFF. The CDR3 coding sequence is TGTGCCATCCCGGGAAGCTTCGGGACAGGGGCCGTAGCCGGGGAGCTGTTTTTT. The V call is TRBV7-9, the J call TRBJ2-2; 10 bases are a match to TRBD1. The CDR3 length is 18 residues. The germline V gene encodes CDR1 SEHNR and CDR2 FQNEAQ (reference sequence). V lost 10 bases, J lost 6 bases, and 20 bases stayed unmatched.

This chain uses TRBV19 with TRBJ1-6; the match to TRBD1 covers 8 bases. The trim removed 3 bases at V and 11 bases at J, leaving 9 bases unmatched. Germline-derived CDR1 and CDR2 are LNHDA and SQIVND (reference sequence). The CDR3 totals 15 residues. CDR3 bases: TGTGCCAGTAGTATGTCAGGGGGCCAGGGTGCACCCCTCCACTTT. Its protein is CASSMSGGQGAPLHF.